The 31 T cell receptor beta chains listed next were all sequenced from one sample in a study of blood T cell repertoires in COVID-19. Method: immunoSEQ multiplex PCR; TCRdb's copy keeps in-frame clones and lacks some. The sample includes some 140,000 clones, about 90% of them seen just once. The sample consisted of peripheral blood. These receptors were obtained from a middle-aged man with acute or convalescent COVID-19.

This sequence joins TRBV18 and TRBJ1-2, with TRBD1 identical over 8 bases. Per the germline V gene, CDR1 is KGHSH and CDR2 is LQKENI. With 3 bases clipped from V and 7 bases from J, the junction kept 1 base outside the gene matches. The CDR3 has 12 amino acids. The CDR3 protein is CASSPGTGGYTF. CDR3 coding DNA: TGTGCCAGCTCACCGGGGACAGGTGGCTACACCTTC.

The chain employs TRBV7-9 and TRBJ1-2; TRBD1 agrees at 9 bases. The V and J ends lost 5 bases and 9 bases, in that order; junction bases with no gene match: 7. This CDR3 is built from 13 residues. The germline V gene has CDR1 SEHNR and CDR2 FQNEAQ (reference sequence). The CDR3 sequence is CASSETGTGSYTF. CDR3 nucleotides: TGTGCCAGCAGCGAAACCGGGACAGGGAGCTACACCTTC.

This clone occurred a few times. The J gene is TRBJ1-5, the V gene TRBV2, with D perhaps matching TRBD1 (5 bases). V shed 6 bases and J shed 7 bases, with 13 bases lying between them. The CDR3 totals 13 residues. CDR1 is SNHLY, CDR2 FYNNEI, per germline. The CDR3 DNA reads as TGTGCCAGCAGACGGGCCACAGGACAGCCCCAGCATTTT. Translating gives CASRRATGQPQHF.

V and J are TRBV18 and TRBJ2-2; 9 bases are a match to TRBD1. The germline CDR1 and CDR2 sequences are KGHSH and LQKENI. The J segment lost 6 bases and the V segment lost 4 bases, leaving 12 bases of the junction unmatched. This CDR3 is built from 17 residues. In DNA form, the CDR3 reads TGTGCCAGCTCACTGGGACAGGGTGGATTTGCGGCCGGGGAGCTGTTTTTT. Its protein product is CASSLGQGGFAAGELFF.

This sequence joins TRBV7-9 and TRBJ2-3; no firm D call. V lost 0 bases, J lost 3 bases, and 10 bases lay in between. CDR3 length: 15 amino acids. Germline values: CDR1 SEHNR, CDR2 FQNEAQ (reference sequence). The CDR3 loop reads CASSLAVARTDTQYF. Here the CDR3 DNA reads TGTGCCAGCAGCTTAGCTGTCGCGCGGACAGATACGCAGTATTTT.

The chain links TRBV18 to TRBJ1-5; D possibly corresponds to TRBD1 (6 bases). Trimming stripped 3 bases from V and 7 bases from J, with 19 bases between. Germline-derived CDR1 and CDR2 are KGHSH and LQKENI. There are 16 residues in the CDR3. CDR3 coding DNA: TGTGCCAGCTCACCCTCTCGGACAGAACCCGGGCAGCCCCAGCATTTT. Its protein is CASSPSRTEPGQPQHF.

This sequence joins TRBV6-5 and TRBJ2-5; TRBD2 agrees at 11 bases. The CDR3 extends over 15 amino acids. With V trimmed by 7 bases and J by 5 bases, 9 bases remained unmatched. CDR1 is MNHEY, CDR2 SVGAGI, per germline. This CDR3 is CASKRLAGRLETQYF. Here the CDR3 DNA reads TGTGCCAGCAAAAGACTAGCGGGAAGACTGGAGACCCAGTACTTC.

The chain has TRBV29-1 and TRBJ2-7, with D perhaps matching TRBD2 (6 bases). The CDR3 sequence is 12 residues long. The V gene's germline CDR1 is SQVTM and CDR2 ANQGSEA. Trimming took off 7 bases at V and 3 bases at J, with 13 bases between the two ends. Here the CDR3 DNA reads TGCAGCGAGCCGGGACTCATCTACGAGCAGTACTTC. Encoded protein: CSEPGLIYEQYF.

This clone appeared a single time. The gene calls are TRBV4-3 and TRBJ2-2; 7 bases are shared with TRBD1. Looked up from germline, CDR1 is LGHNA and CDR2 is YSLEER. V trimming: 1 base; J trimming: 1 base; junction bases outside the gene matches: 3. The CDR3 length is 16 residues. CDR3 DNA sequence: TGCGCCAGCAGCCAAGTTCGGGACAGGAACACCGGGGAGCTGTTTTTT. Translation: CASSQVRDRNTGELFF.

As regards this clone: The final CDR3 position lacks the conserved phenylalanine or tryptophan, pointing to a likely read error. The DNA is left out, because the CDR3 cannot be placed on it with certainty; the CDR3 is given as TCRdb lists it. The chain couples TRBV28 to TRBJ1-1; the table's D call of TRBD1 was not tested on the DNA. The CDR3 has 9 amino acids, counting both end residues. The germline V gene encodes CDR1 MDHEN and CDR2 SYDVKM. The CDR3 sequence: CASSLRQGG.

The chain is built from TRBV28 and TRBJ2-3, with 7 bases that match TRBD2. Losses at the gene ends were 2 bases for V and 6 bases for J; bases not matched to a gene: 5. The CDR3 length is 14 residues. The germline V gene encodes CDR1 MDHEN and CDR2 SYDVKM. DNA of the CDR3: TGTGCCAGCAGTTTAGACGGGACTACCGATACGCAGTATTTT. Residues: CASSLDGTTDTQYF.

The gene calls are TRBV18 and TRBJ2-2; TRBD1 matches 7 bases. The CDR3 loop spans 15 amino acids. The germline CDR1 and CDR2 sequences are KGHSH and LQKENI. The ends lost 2 bases at V and 8 bases at J; junction bases unmatched: 8. The chain's CDR3 is CASSPDDRAPGELFF. The CDR3 bases are TGTGCCAGCTCACCAGACGACAGGGCCCCTGGGGAGCTGTTTTTT.

The chain links TRBV7-9 to TRBJ2-1, with 7 positions matching TRBD2. The CDR3 extends over 15 amino acids. V lost 5 bases, J lost 0 bases, and 4 bases stayed unmatched. Germline lookup yields CDR1 SEHNR and CDR2 FQNEAQ (reference sequence). In DNA form, the CDR3 reads TGTGCCAGCAGCCCACCGGGAGGCTCCTACAATGAGCAGTTCTTC. This sequence encodes CASSPPGGSYNEQFF.

This chain connects TRBV19 to TRBJ1-2; D gene uncertain. V dropped 3 bases and J dropped 8 bases, with 10 bases sitting between them. The CDR3 sequence is 12 residues long. CDR1 is LNHDA and CDR2 is SQIVND in the germline V gene (reference sequence). The CDR3 DNA is TGTGCCAGTAGTATGGGAGGGCACGGCTACACCTTC. It yields the protein CASSMGGHGYTF. Supplemented by reference TRBV19 and TRBJ1-2, the full variable domain reads DGGITQSPKYLFRKEGQNVTLSCEQNLNHDAMYWYRQDPGQGLRLIYYSQIVNDFQKGDIAEGYSVSREKKESFPLTVTSAQKNPTAFYLCASSMGGHGYTFGSGTRLTVV.

The V and J genes are TRBV10-3 and TRBJ1-1; D is perhaps TRBD1 (5 bases). V was cut by 6 bases and J by 5 bases, with 19 bases left in between. The CDR3 is 15 amino acids. The V gene's germline CDR1 is ENHRY and CDR2 SYGVKD. CDR3 nucleotides: TGTGCCATCAGCGGTTCCAGGGAGGTTATGACTGAAGCTTTCTTT. Translating gives CAISGSREVMTEAFF.

The V and J genes are TRBV2 and TRBJ2-5, with 12 bases matching TRBD2. Trimming cost V 6 bases and J 5 bases; bases outside gene matches: 4. Germline lookup yields CDR1 SNHLY and CDR2 FYNNEI. This CDR3 spans 14 amino acids. This CDR3 is CASSGLAGRETQYF. CDR3 DNA sequence: TGTGCCAGCAGCGGACTAGCGGGAAGGGAGACCCAGTACTTC.

V gene TRBV11-2 combines with J gene TRBJ2-1; no clear D gene. V dropped 3 bases and J dropped 9 bases, with 6 bases sitting between them. This CDR3 is built from 11 residues. Germline loops: CDR1 SGHAT, CDR2 FQNNGV. CDR3 DNA: TGTGCCAGCAGCTTTCTGGCTGAGCAGTTCTTC. Residues: CASSFLAEQFF. The variable domain in full, with the rest retrieved from reference TRBV11-2 and TRBJ2-1, is EAGVAQSPRYKIIEKRQSVAFWCNPISGHATLYWYQQILGQGPKLLIQFQNNGVVDDSQLPKDRFSAERLKGVDSTLKIQPAKLEDSAVYLCASSFLAEQFFGPGTRLTVL.

This chain links TRBV7-8 with TRBJ1-1; TRBD1 aligns across 10 bases. CDR3 size: 16 residues. V shed 0 bases, J shed 3 bases, and the junction held 4 bases outside the gene matches. Germline CDR1 and CDR2: SGHVS and FQNEAQ. In DNA form, the CDR3 reads TGTGCCAGCAGCTTAGCGGGGGGACAGGGGCACACTGAAGCTTTCTTT. Translation gives CASSLAGGQGHTEAFF.

The chain combines TRBV5-6 with TRBJ1-1; perhaps TRBD1 as D (6 bases). The CDR3 is 13 amino acids. The V and J ends lost 2 bases and 4 bases respectively, with 9 bases between them. Germline lookup yields CDR1 SGHDT and CDR2 YYEEEE. CDR3 in amino acids: CASSFGGRTEAFF. The DNA of the CDR3 is TGTGCCAGCAGCTTTGGGGGCCGCACTGAAGCTTTCTTT.

This chain uses TRBV28 with TRBJ2-7; unclear D gene. With 3 bases removed from V and 2 bases from J, the gap between germline ends came to 14 bases. Germline loops: CDR1 MDHEN, CDR2 SYDVKM. This CDR3 has 15 amino acids. CDR3 residues: CASSFALPLPYEQYF. CDR3 sequence (DNA): TGTGCCAGCAGTTTTGCTCTACCACTACCCTACGAGCAGTACTTC. Full variable domain (remainder filled in from reference TRBV28 and TRBJ2-7): DVKVTQSSRYLVKRTGEKVFLECVQDMDHENMFWYRQDPGLGLRLIYFSYDVKMKEKGDIPEGYSVSREKKERFSLILESASTNQTSMYLCASSFALPLPYEQYFGPGTRLTVT.

The chain combines TRBV21-1 with TRBJ2-5; no check of the table's D call, TRBD1, against the DNA was made. TRBV21-1 is a documented pseudogene. CDR3 size: 15 residues. The CDR3 spells CASSKPDRLEETQYF. Written as DNA, the CDR3 is TGTGCCAGCAGCAAACCAGACAGGCTTGAAGAGACCCAGTACTTC.

The rearrangement links TRBV5-6 to TRBJ2-4; D is perhaps TRBD2 (5 bases). The germline V and J ends were trimmed by 2 bases and 6 bases, with 12 bases remaining between them. Germline CDR1 SGHDT, CDR2 YYEEEE. The CDR3 is made up of 14 amino acids. The CDR3 spells CASSLGWTLNIQYF. In nucleotides, the CDR3 is TGTGCCAGCAGCTTAGGCTGGACTTTAAACATTCAGTACTTC.

The rearrangement links TRBV28 to TRBJ2-2; D is possibly TRBD2 (5 bases). This CDR3 has 14 residues. Germline-derived CDR1 and CDR2 are MDHEN and SYDVKM. V was pared by 10 bases and J by 1 base, with 13 bases between. This CDR3 reads CATLPAGNTGELFF. The CDR3 region has the DNA TGTGCCACCCTTCCTGCGGGGAACACCGGGGAGCTGTTTTTT.

The CDR3: CASSLKVGLAGGNTGELFF. The CDR3 region has the DNA TGTGCCAGCAGCTTAAAAGTTGGACTAGCGGGCGGGAACACCGGGGAGCTGTTTTTT. This sequence joins TRBV13 and TRBJ2-2; 11 positions agree with TRBD2. Germline-derived CDR1 and CDR2 are PRHDT and FYEKMQ (reference sequence). This CDR3 has 19 residues. J gave up 1 base and V 2 bases, and 9 bases lay outside the gene matches.

This clone turned up a few times. J is TRBJ1-1 and V is TRBV18; D possibly corresponds to TRBD1 (6 bases). V gave up 6 bases and J gave up 0 bases, with 20 bases separating them. The germline gives CDR1 KGHSH, CDR2 LQKENI. This CDR3 region has 17 residues. This CDR3 is CASSSKGEGQVNTEAFF. CDR3 DNA: TGTGCCAGCTCGTCTAAAGGAGAGGGACAAGTGAACACTGAAGCTTTCTTT.

The chain has TRBV2 and TRBJ1-5, with 8 bases that match TRBD1. Germline CDR1 reads SNHLY; CDR2 reads FYNNEI. This CDR3 contains 15 residues. J was trimmed by 3 bases and V by 8 bases; bases with no gene match: 9. CDR3 nucleotides: TGTGCCAGCGGATTAAGACAGGGGAACAATCAGCCCCAGCATTTT. As protein: CASGLRQGNNQPQHF.

V gene TRBV24-1 combines with J gene TRBJ2-1; D gene unclear. Germline values: CDR1 KGHDR, CDR2 SFDVKD. The CDR3 extends over 17 amino acids. Trimming removed 4 bases from V and 3 bases from J, with 18 bases in between. The CDR3 DNA reads as TGTGCCACCAGTGACGCACGACCAGACAACTTCTACAATGAGCAGTTCTTC. Its protein product is CATSDARPDNFYNEQFF.

V is TRBV5-1 and J is TRBJ2-3, with D possibly TRBD1 on 5 matching bases. Trimming removed 4 bases at V and 1 base at J, with 13 bases between. This CDR3 spans 15 amino acids. The germline V gene has CDR1 SGHRS and CDR2 YFSETQ. CDR3: CASSPDSGGTDTQYF. The CDR3 DNA reads as TGCGCCAGCAGCCCCGACAGTGGTGGCACAGATACGCAGTATTTT. Based on the CDR3 plus reference TRBV5-1 and TRBJ2-3, the full variable domain is KAGVTQTPRYLIKTRGQQVTLSCSPISGHRSVSWYQQTPGQGLQFLFEYFSETQRNKGNFPGRFSGRQFSNSRSEMNVSTLELGDSALYLCASSPDSGGTDTQYFGPGTRLTVL.

The rearrangement joins TRBV5-1 to TRBJ1-1; 9 bases agree with TRBD1. The germline CDR1 and CDR2 sequences are SGHRS and YFSETQ. Losses at the gene ends were 5 bases for V and 4 bases for J; bases not matched to a gene: 9. The CDR3 loop spans 15 amino acids. In DNA form, the CDR3 reads TGCGCCAGCAGGCGGACAGGGGACAGTGGCACTGAAGCTTTCTTT. It translates to CASRRTGDSGTEAFF.

This rearrangement joins TRBV4-2 to TRBJ1-2; the D is unclear. This CDR3 is 15 amino acids long. The germline V gene has CDR1 LGHNA and CDR2 YNFKEQ. The germline V and J ends were trimmed by 0 bases and 2 bases, with 10 bases remaining between them. CDR3 bases: TGTGCCAGCAGCCAAGATAAGAACTCAAACTATGGCTACACCTTC. Amino acids: CASSQDKNSNYGYTF.

The rearrangement uses TRBV9 and TRBJ2-3; 11 nucleotides agree with TRBD2. The germline CDR1 and CDR2 sequences are SGDLS and YYNGEE. The CDR3 has 18 amino acids. Trimming took 0 bases from V and 10 from J; bases not matched to a gene: 16. The CDR3 reads CASSVVDSGGAFTNPQYF. In DNA form, the CDR3 reads TGTGCCAGCAGCGTAGTCGATAGCGGGGGGGCCTTCACTAATCCGCAGTATTTT.